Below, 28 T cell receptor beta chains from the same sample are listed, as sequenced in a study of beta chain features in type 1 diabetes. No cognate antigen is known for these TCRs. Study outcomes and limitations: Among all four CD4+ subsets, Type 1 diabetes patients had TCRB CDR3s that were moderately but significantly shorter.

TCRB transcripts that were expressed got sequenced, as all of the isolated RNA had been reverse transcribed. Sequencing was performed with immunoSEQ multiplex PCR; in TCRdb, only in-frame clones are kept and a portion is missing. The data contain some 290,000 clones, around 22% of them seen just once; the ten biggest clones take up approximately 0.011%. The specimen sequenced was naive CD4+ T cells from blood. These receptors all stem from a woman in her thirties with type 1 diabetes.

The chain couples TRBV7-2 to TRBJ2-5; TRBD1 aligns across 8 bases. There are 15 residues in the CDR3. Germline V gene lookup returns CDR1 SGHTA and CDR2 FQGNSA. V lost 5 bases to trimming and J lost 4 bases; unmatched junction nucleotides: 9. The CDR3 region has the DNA TGTGCCAGCAGCGGGCGTCCCGGACAGGGAGAGACCCAGTACTTC. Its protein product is CASSGRPGQGETQYF.

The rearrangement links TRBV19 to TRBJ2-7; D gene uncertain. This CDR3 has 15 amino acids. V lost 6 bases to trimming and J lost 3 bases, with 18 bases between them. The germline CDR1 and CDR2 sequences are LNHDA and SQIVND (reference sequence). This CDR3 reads CASSKLEQPNYEQYF. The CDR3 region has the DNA TGTGCCAGTAGCAAACTGGAGCAGCCAAACTACGAGCAGTACTTC.

The CDR3 nucleotides are TGCGCCAGCAGTCCAACCGGGACAGCAGACTATGGCTACACCTTC. Its translation: CASSPTGTADYGYTF. The chain is built from TRBV4-1 and TRBJ1-2, with 7 bases aligning to TRBD1. Germline-derived CDR1 and CDR2 are MGHRA and YSYEKL. Losses at the gene ends were 6 bases for V and 3 bases for J; bases not matched to a gene: 10. The CDR3 is 15 residues long.

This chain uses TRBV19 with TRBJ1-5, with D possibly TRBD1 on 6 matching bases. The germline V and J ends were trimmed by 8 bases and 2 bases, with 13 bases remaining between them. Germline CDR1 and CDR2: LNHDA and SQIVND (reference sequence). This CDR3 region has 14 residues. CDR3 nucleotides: TGTGCCAGTGCCGACAGGACCCGCAATCAGCCCCAGCATTTT. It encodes CASADRTRNQPQHF.

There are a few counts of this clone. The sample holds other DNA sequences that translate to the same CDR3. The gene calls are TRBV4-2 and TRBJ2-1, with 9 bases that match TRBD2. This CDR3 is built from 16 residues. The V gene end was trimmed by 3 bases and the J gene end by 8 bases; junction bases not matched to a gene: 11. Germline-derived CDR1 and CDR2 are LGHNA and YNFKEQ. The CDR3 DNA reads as TGTGCCAGCAGCCAGGAACCGGGACTAGCTGGCGATGAGCAGTTCTTC. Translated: CASSQEPGLAGDEQFF.

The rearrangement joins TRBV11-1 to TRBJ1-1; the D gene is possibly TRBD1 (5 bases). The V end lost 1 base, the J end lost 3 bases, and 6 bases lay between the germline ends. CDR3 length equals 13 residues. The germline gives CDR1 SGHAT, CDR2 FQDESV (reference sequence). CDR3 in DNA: TGTGCCAGCAGCTTAGAAGGGGACACTGAAGCTTTCTTT. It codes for CASSLEGDTEAFF.

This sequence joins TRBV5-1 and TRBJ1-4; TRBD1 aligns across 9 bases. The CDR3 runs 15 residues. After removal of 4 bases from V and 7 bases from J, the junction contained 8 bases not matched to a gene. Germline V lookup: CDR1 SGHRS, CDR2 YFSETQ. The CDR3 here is CASSLLGTGTEKLFF. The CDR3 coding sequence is TGCGCCAGCAGCCTACTAGGGACAGGGACTGAAAAACTGTTTTTT.

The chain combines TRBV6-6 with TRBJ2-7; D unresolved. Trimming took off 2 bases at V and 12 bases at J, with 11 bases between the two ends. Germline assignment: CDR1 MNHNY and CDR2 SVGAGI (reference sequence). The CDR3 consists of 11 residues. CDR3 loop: CASSYGQATYF. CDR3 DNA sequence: TGTGCCAGCAGTTACGGGCAGGCGACGTACTTC.

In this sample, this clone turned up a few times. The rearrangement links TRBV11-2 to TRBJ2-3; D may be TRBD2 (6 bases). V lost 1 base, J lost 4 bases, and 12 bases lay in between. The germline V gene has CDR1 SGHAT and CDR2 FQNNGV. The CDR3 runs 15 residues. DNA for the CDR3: TGTGCCAGCAGCTTAGCCGGGAGTCATTCAGATACGCAGTATTTT. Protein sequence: CASSLAGSHSDTQYF.

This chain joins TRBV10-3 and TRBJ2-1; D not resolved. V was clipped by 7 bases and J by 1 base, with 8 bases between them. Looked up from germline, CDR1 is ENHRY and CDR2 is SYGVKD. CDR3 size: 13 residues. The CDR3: CAITEPSYNEQFF. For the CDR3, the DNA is TGTGCCATCACGGAGCCTTCCTACAATGAGCAGTTCTTC.

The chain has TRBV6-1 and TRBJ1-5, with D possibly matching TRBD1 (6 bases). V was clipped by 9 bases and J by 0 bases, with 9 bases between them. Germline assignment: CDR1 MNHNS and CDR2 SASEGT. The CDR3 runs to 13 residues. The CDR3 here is CASTGYSNQPQHF. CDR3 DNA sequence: TGTGCCAGTACAGGGTATAGCAATCAGCCCCAGCATTTT.

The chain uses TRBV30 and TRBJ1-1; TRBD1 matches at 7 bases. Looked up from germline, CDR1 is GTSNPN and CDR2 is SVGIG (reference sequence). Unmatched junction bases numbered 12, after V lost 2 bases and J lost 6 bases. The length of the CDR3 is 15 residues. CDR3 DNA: TGTGCCTGGAGTAGGTGGGGGACAGTGAGACCTGAAGCTTTCTTT. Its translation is CAWSRWGTVRPEAFF.

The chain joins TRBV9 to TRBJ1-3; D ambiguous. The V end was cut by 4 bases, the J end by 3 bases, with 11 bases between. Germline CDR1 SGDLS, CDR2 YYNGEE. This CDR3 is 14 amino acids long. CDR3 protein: CASSLRLYGNTIYF. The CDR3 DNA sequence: TGTGCCAGCAGCCTCCGGTTGTATGGAAACACCATATATTTT.

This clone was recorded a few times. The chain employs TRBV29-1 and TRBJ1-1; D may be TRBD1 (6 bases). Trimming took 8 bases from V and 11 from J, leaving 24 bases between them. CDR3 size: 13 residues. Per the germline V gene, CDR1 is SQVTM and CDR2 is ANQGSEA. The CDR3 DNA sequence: TGCAGCCACAACGTGGGTACTTCGGGGGGCGCTTTCTTT. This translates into CSHNVGTSGGAFF.

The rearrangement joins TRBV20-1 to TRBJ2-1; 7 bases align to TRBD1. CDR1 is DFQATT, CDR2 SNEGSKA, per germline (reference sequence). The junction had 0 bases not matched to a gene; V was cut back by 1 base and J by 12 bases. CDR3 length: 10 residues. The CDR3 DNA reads TGCAGTGCTAGAGGGGACAGGCAGTTCTTC. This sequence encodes CSARGDRQFF.

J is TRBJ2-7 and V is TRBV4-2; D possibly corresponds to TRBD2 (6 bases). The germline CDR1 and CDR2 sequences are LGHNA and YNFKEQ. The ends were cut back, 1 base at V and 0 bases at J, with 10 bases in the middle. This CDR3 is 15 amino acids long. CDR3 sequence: CASSQVAGSSYEQYF. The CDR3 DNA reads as TGTGCCAGCAGCCAAGTGGCGGGGAGCTCCTACGAGCAGTACTTC.

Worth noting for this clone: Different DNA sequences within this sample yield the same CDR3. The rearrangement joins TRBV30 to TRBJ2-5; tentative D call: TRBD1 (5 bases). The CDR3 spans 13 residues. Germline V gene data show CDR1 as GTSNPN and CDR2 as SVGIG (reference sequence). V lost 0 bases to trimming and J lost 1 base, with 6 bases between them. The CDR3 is CAWSVGAQETQYF. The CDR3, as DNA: TGTGCCTGGAGTGTAGGGGCCCAAGAGACCCAGTACTTC.

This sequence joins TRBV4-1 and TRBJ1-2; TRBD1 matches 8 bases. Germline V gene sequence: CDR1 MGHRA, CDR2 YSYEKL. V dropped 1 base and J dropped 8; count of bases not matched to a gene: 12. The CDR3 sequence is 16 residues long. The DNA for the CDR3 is TGCGCCAGCAGCCAAGCCGGAACTTCGACAGGGGAAGGCTACACCTTC. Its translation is CASSQAGTSTGEGYTF.

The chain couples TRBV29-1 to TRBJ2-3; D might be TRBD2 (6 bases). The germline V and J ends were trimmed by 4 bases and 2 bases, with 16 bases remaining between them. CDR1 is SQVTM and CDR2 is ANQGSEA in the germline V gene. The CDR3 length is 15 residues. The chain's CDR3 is CSVARENTNTDTQYF. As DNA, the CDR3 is TGCAGCGTTGCGCGGGAAAACACAAACACAGATACGCAGTATTTT.

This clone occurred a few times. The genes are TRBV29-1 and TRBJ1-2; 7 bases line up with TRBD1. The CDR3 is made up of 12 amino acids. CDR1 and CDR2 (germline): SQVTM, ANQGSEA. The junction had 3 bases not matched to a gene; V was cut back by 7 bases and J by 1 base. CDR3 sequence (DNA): TGCAGCGCGACAGGGAATAACTATGGCTACACCTTC. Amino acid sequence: CSATGNNYGYTF.

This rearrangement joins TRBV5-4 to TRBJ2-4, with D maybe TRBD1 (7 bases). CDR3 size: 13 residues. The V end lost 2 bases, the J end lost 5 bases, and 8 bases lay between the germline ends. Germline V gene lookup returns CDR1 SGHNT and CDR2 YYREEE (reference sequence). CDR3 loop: CASSFRGENIQYF. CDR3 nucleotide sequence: TGTGCCAGCAGCTTCAGGGGGGAAAACATTCAGTACTTC.

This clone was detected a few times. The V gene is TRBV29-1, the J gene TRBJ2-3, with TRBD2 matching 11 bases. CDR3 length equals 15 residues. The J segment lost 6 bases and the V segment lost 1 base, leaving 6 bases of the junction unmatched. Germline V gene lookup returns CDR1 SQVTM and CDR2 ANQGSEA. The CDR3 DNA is TGCAGCGTTGAAGGTAGCGGGAGGGCCGCGGATACGCAGTATTTT. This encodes CSVEGSGRAADTQYF.

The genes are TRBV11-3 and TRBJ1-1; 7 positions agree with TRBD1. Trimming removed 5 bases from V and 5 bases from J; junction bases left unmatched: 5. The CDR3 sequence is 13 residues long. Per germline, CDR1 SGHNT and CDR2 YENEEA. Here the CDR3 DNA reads TGTGCCAGCAGCCCCGGGACAGATACTGAAGCTTTCTTT. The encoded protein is CASSPGTDTEAFF.

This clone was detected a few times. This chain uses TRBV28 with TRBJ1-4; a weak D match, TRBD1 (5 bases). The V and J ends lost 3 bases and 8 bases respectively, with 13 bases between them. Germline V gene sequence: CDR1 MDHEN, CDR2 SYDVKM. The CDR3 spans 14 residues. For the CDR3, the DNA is TGTGCCAGCAGTTTCCTAGGGGCAAGGGAAAAACTGTTTTTT. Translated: CASSFLGAREKLFF.

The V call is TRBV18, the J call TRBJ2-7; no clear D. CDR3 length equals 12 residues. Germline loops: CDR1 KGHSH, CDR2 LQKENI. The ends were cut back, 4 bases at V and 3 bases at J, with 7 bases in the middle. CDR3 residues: CASSLQIYEQYF. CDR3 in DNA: TGTGCCAGCTCACTCCAGATCTACGAGCAGTACTTC.

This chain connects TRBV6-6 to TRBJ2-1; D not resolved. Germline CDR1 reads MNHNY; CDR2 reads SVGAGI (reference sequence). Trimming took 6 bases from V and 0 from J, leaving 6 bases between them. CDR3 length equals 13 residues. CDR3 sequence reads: CASRKSSYNEQFF. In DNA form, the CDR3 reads TGTGCCAGCAGAAAGAGCTCCTACAATGAGCAGTTCTTC.

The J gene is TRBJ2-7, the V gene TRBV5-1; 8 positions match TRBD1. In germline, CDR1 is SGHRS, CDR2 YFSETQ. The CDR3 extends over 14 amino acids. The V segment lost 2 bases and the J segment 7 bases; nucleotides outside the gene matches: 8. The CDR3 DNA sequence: TGCGCCAGCAGCTTCGACACAGGGGGACGGGAGCAGTACTTC. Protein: CASSFDTGGREQYF.

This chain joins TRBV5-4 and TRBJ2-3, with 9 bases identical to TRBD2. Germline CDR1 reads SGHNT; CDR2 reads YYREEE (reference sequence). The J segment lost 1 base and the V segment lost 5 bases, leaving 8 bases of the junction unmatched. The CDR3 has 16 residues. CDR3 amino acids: CASSIASGTGTDTQYF. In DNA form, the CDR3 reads TGTGCCAGCAGTATTGCTAGCGGGACCGGCACAGATACGCAGTATTTT.